The clone carrying this T cell receptor (beta chain) was seen ten or more times. Trimming took off 4 bases at V and 3 bases at J, with 9 bases between the two ends. From germline, CDR1 is SQVTM and CDR2 ANQGSEA. This CDR3 is built from 12 residues. A sample-barcoded 5' primer and a J-beta primer mix were used in a second PCR of roughly 7 to 12 cycles. MiXCR was run by TCRdb on the 5' RACE reads, yielding one entry per CDR3 protein. The data contain about 680,000 distinct CDR3 sequences, approximately 50% of them seen just once; the ten biggest clones take up under 35%. This sample is part of a study of blood T cells in healthy people across ages.

Input material: blood. The receptor was isolated from a woman aged 60-70 years in good health. V and J are TRBV29-1 and TRBJ1-2, with TRBD1 as a possible D gene (5 bases). CDR3 nucleotide sequence: TGCAGCGTTGGACAGCCGGACTATGGCTACACCTTC. This codes for CSVGQPDYGYTF. The entire variable domain, with the rest obtained from reference TRBV29-1 and TRBJ1-2, is as follows: SAVISQKPSRDICQRGTSLTIQCQVDSQVTMMFWYRQQPGQSLTLIATANQGSEATYESGFVIDKFPISRPNLTFSTLTVSNMSPEDSSIYLCSVGQPDYGYTFGSGTRLTVV.